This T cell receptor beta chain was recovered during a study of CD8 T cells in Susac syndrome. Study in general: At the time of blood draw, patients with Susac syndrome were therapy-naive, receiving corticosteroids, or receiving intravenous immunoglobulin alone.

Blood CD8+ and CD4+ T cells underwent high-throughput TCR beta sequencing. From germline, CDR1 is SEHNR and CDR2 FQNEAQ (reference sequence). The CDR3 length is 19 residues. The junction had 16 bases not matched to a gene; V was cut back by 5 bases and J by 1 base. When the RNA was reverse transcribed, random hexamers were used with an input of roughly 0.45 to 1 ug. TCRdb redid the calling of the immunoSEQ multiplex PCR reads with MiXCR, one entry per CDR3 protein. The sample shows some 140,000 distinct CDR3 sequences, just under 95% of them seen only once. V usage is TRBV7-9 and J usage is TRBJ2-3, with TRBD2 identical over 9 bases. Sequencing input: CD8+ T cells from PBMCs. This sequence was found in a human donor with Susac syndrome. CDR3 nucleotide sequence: TGTGCCAGCAGCCCCTGGGGTAGCGGGAGCCCCGAGGGCACAGATACGCAGTATTTT. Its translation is CASSPWGSGSPEGTDTQYF.